The clone carrying this T cell receptor beta chain was seen repeatedly, ten times or more. This CDR3 has 14 amino acids. Germline V CDR1 and CDR2: SGHNT, YENEEA. V trimming: 5 bases; J trimming: 4 bases; junction bases outside the gene matches: 5. Under the authors' procedure: Reference gene primers were amplified, and this amplification served to estimate nucleated cell counts. TCRdb's table, derived via immunoSEQ multiplex PCR, lists solely in-frame clones and lacks some. Clone size and the V and J calls come from that table; the DNA yielded D and trimming. The data show around 200,000 clones, roughly nine tenths seen once. This entry is derived from a study of blood T cell repertoires in COVID-19. On the study more broadly: The United States, Italy and Spain provided the acute and convalescent COVID-19 samples. From T cells, B-cell-depleted T cells, or PBMCs came the material, which was cDNA or gDNA.

The sequence came from a man in his 70s with active or convalescent COVID-19. This rearrangement joins TRBV11-3 to TRBJ2-1; 7 nucleotides line up with TRBD1. The specimen sequenced was peripheral blood. The CDR3 spells CASSPEDRYNEQFF. DNA for the CDR3: TGTGCCAGCAGCCCGGAGGACAGGTACAATGAGCAGTTCTTC. The full variable domain, its missing parts supplied by reference TRBV11-3 and TRBJ2-1, is EAGVVQSPRYKIIEKKQPVAFWCNPISGHNTLYWYLQNLGQGPELLIRYENEEAVDDSQLPKDRFSAERLKGVDSTLKIQPAELGDSAVYLCASSPEDRYNEQFFGPGTRLTVL.